This T cell receptor beta chain is drawn from a study of tumor-infiltrating lymphocytes in oesophageal squamous cell carcinoma. The CDR3 covers 16 residues. Trimming pared 4 bases from V and 0 bases from J, leaving 11 bases between. Per the germline V gene, CDR1 is SGHRS and CDR2 is YFSETQ. A single record per CDR3 protein comes from TCRdb applying MiXCR to the PCR reads. Among almost 20,000 distinct CDR3 sequences listed, approximately 40% were seen once. The receptor comes from a male donor with esophageal squamous cell carcinoma. Source material: esophageal tumor tissue. The V call is TRBV5-1, the J call TRBJ2-6; unclear D gene. This chain's CDR3 is CASSLPLVSGANVLTF. The DNA of the CDR3 is TGCGCCAGCAGCCTCCCTCTAGTCTCTGGGGCCAACGTCCTGACTTTC.